This T cell receptor beta chain was captured by sequencing in a study of OX40 agonist ivuxolimab in advanced cancers. Study-wide context: Ivuxolimab is a fully human IgG2 antibody that activates OX40 (CD134). Patients with prior anti-PD-1, anti-PD-L1 or anti-CTLA-4 therapy were eligible; 40% had some. Study conclusions and caveats: CD4+ T cells averaged fewer expanded clones than CD8+ T cells.

Repertoires were generated with immunoSEQ multiplex PCR, while TCRdb's copy carries only in-frame clones and drops some. The profile shows 100,000 or so clones, 75% to 95% of them singletons. The investigators sampled blood at baseline, at cycle 4 day 1, and at cycle 7 day 1. As for this clone: As yet, its antigen is unknown.

Trimming left V 2 bases short and J 2 bases short, with 12 bases between. Looked up from germline, CDR1 is SNHLY and CDR2 is FYNNEI. The CDR3 contains 16 residues. The chain is built from TRBV2 and TRBJ2-2; possible D gene TRBD1, 5 bases. The source material was CD4+ or CD8+ T cells sorted from blood, sampled in a trial of the OX40 agonist ivuxolimab. The sequence came from an adult with an advanced solid tumor such as melanoma, head and neck, liver or kidney cancer. The CDR3 DNA follows: TGTGCCAGCAGTGAACAGGGAATTAGCAACACCGGGGAGCTGTTTTTT. This translates into CASSEQGISNTGELFF.